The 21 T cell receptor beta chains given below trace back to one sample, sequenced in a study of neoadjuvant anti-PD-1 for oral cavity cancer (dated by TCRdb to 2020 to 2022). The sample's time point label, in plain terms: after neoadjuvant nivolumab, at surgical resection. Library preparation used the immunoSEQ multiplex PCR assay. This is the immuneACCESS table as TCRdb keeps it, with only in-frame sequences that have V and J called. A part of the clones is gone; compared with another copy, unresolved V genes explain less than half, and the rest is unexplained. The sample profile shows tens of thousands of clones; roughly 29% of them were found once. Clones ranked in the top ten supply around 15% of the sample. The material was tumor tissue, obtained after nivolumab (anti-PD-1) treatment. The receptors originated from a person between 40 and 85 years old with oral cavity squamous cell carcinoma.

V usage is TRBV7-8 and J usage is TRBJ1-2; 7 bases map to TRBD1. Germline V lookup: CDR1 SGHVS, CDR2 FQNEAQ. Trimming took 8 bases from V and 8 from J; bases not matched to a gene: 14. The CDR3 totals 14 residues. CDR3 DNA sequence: TGTGCCAGCCTTCCCAGTCGGGACAGTATGGGCTACACCTTC. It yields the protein CASLPSRDSMGYTF.

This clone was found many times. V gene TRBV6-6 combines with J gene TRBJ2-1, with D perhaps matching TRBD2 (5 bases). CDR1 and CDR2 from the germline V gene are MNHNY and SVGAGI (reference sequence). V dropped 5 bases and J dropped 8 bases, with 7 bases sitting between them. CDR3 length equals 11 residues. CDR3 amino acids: CASSPSHEQFF. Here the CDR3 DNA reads TGTGCCAGCAGTCCTAGCCATGAGCAGTTCTTC.

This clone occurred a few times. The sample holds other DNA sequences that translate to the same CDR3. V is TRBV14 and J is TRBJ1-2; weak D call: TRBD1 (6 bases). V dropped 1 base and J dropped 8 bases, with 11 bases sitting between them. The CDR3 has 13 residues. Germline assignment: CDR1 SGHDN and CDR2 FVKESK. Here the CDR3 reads CASSQAGAGGYTF. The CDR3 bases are TGTGCCAGCAGCCAAGCGGGGGCAGGAGGCTACACCTTC.

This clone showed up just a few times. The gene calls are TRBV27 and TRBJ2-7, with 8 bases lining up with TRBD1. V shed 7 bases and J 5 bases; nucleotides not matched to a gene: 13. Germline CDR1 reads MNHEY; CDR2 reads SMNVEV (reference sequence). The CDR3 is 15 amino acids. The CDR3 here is CASKPWTGRYNEQYF. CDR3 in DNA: TGTGCCAGCAAACCTTGGACAGGGCGTTATAACGAGCAGTACTTC.

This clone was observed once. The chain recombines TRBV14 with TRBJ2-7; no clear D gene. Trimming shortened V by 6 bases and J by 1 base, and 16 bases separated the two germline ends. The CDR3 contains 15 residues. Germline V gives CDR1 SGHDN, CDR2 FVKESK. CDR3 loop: CASSTLDDGSYEQYF. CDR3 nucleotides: TGTGCCAGCAGTACATTGGACGACGGGTCCTACGAGCAGTACTTC.

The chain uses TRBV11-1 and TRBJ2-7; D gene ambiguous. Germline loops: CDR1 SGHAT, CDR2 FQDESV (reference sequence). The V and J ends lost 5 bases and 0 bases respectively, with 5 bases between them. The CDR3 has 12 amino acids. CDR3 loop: CASSLHSYEQYF. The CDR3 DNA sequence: TGTGCCAGCAGCCTACACTCCTACGAGCAGTACTTC.

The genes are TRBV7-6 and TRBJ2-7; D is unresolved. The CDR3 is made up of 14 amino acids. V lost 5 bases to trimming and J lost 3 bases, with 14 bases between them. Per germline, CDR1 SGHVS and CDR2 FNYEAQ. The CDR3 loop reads CASSADGSVYEQYF. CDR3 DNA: TGTGCCAGCAGCGCTGACGGAAGCGTCTACGAGCAGTACTTC.

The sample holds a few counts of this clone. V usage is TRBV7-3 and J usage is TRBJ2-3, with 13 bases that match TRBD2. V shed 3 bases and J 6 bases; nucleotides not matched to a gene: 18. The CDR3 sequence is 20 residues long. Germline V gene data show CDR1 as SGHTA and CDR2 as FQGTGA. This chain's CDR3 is CASSFSPTTSGGDSRDTQYF. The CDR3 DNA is TGTGCCAGCAGCTTTAGCCCCACCACTAGCGGGGGGGACTCCCGTGATACGCAGTATTTT.

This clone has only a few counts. CDR3 nucleotide sequence: TGCGCCAGCAGCTTGACGGGACAGGGCTATGGCTACACCTTC. It is translated as CASSLTGQGYGYTF. This chain joins TRBV5-1 and TRBJ1-2, with 9 positions matching TRBD1. This CDR3 has 14 amino acids. Trimming at V came to 1 base and at J to 4 bases, leaving 2 bases not matched to a gene. Germline CDR1 SGHRS, CDR2 YFSETQ.

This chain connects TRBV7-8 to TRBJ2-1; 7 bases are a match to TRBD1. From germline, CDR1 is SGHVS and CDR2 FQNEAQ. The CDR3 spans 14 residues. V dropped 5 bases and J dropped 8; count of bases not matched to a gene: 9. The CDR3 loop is CASSTQGEIDEQFF. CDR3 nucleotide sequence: TGTGCCAGCAGCACCCAGGGGGAGATCGATGAGCAGTTCTTC.

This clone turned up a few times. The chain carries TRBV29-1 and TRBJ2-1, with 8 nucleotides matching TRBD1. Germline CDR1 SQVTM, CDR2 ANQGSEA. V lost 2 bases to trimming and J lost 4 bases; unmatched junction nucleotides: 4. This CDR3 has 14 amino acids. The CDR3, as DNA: TGCAGCGTTGAATCCAGGGGGCTTTACAATGAGCAGTTCTTC. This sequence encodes CSVESRGLYNEQFF.

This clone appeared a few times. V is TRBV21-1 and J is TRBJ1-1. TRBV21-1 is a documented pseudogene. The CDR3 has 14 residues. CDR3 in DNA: TGTGCCAGCAGCAAAAGGGACGGGGGGCTCGAAGCTTTCTTT. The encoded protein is CASSKRDGGLEAFF.

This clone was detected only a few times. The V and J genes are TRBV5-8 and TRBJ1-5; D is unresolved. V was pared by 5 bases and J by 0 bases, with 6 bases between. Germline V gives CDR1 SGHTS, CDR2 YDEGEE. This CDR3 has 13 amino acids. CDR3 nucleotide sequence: TGTGCCAGCAGACCTGATAGCAATCAGCCCCAGCATTTT. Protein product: CASRPDSNQPQHF.

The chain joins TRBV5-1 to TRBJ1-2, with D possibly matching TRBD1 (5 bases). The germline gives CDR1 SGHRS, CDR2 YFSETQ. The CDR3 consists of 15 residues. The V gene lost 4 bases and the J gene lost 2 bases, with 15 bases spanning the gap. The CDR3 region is CASSKDLGGNYGYTF. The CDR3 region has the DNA TGCGCCAGCAGCAAAGACCTCGGGGGAAACTATGGCTACACCTTC.

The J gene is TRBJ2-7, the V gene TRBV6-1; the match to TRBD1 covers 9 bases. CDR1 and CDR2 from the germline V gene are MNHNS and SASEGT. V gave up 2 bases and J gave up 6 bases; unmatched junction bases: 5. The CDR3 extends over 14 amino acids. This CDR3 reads CASSEHGQGLEQYF. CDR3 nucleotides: TGTGCCAGCAGTGAACATGGACAGGGGCTCGAGCAGTACTTC.

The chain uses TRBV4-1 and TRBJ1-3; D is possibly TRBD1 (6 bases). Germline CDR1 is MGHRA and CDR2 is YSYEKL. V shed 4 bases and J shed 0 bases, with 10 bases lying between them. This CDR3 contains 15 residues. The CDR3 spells CASSRSGVSGNTIYF. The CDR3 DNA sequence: TGCGCCAGCAGCCGCTCAGGGGTCTCTGGAAACACCATATATTTT.

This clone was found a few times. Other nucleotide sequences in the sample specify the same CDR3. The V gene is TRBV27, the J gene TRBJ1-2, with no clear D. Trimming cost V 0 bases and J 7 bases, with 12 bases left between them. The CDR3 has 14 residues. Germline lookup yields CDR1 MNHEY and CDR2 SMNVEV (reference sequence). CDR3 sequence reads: CASSLSLGVGGYTF. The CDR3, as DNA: TGTGCCAGCAGTTTATCGCTTGGTGTGGGTGGCTACACCTTC.

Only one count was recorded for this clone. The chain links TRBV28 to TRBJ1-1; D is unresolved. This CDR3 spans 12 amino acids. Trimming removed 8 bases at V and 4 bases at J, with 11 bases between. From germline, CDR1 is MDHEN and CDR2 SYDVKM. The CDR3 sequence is CASLRALTEAFF. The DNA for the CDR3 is TGTGCCAGCTTAAGGGCCCTCACTGAAGCTTTCTTT.

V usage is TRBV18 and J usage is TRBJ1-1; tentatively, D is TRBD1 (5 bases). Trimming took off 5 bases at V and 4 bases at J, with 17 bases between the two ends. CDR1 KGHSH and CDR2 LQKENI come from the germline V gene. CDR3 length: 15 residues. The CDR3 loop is CASSGDGALGTEAFF. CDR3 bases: TGTGCCAGCTCAGGGGACGGGGCGCTCGGCACTGAAGCTTTCTTT.

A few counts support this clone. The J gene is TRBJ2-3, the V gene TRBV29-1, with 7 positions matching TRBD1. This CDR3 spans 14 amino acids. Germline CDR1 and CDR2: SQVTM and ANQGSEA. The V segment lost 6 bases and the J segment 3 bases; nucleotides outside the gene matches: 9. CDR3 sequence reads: CSVRRGGWTDTQYF. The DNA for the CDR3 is TGCAGCGTCCGGAGAGGGGGCTGGACAGATACGCAGTATTTT.

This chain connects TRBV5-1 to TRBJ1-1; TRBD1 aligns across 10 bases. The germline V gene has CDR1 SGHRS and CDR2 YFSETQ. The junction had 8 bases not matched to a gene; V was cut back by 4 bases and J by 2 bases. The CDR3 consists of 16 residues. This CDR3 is CASSPGQGVINTEAFF. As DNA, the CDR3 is TGCGCCAGCAGCCCCGGACAGGGGGTTATAAACACTGAAGCTTTCTTT.